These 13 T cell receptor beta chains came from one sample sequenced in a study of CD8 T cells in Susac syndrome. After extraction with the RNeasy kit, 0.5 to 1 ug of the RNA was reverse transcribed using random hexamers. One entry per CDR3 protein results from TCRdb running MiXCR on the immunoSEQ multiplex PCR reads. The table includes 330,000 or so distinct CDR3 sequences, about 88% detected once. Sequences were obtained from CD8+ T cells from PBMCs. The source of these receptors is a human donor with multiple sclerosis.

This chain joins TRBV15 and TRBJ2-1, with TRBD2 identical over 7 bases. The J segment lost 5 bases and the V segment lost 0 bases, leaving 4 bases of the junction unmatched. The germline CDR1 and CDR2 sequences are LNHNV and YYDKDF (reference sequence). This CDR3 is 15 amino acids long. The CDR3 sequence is CATSRDFGTNNEQFF. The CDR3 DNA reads TGTGCCACCAGCAGAGATTTCGGGACTAACAATGAGCAGTTCTTC. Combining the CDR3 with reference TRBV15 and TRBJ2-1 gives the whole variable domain DAMVIQNPRYQVTQFGKPVTLSCSQTLNHNVMYWYQQKSSQAPKLLFHYYDKDFNNEADTPDNFQSRRPNTSFCFLDIRSPGLGDTAMYLCATSRDFGTNNEQFFGPGTRLTVL.

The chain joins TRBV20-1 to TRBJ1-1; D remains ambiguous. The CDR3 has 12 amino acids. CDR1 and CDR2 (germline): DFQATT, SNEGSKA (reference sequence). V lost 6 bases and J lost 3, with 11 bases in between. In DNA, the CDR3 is TGCAGTGCCCGAAAGGGAGACACTGAAGCTTTCTTT. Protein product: CSARKGDTEAFF.

For the CDR3, the DNA is TGTGCCAGTCTTGACAGGGGTCCTTTCTTCTACGAGCAGTACTTC. Protein sequence: CASLDRGPFFYEQYF. This chain links TRBV25-1 with TRBJ2-7; 8 nucleotides line up with TRBD1. Per germline, CDR1 MGHDK and CDR2 SYGVNS. The J segment lost 3 bases and the V segment lost 9 bases, leaving 13 bases of the junction unmatched. This CDR3 is 15 amino acids long.

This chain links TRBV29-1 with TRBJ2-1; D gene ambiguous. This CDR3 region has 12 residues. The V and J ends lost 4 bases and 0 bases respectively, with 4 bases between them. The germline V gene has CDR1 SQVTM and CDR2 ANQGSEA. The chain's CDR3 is CSVVSSYNEQFF. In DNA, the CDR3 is TGCAGCGTTGTAAGCTCCTACAATGAGCAGTTCTTC.

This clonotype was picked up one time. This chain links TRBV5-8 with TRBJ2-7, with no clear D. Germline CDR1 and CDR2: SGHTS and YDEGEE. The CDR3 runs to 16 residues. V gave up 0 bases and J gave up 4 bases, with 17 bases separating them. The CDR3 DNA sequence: TGTGCCAGCAGCTTGGCCGGTTCCGACTTATATTACGAGCAGTACTTC. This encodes CASSLAGSDLYYEQYF.

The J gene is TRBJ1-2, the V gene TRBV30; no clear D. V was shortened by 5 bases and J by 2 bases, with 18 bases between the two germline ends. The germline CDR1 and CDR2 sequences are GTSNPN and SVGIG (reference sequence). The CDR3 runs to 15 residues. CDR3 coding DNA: TGTGCCTGGTCAGTCTCCAGGTTCTCAAACTATGGCTACACCTTC. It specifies CAWSVSRFSNYGYTF.

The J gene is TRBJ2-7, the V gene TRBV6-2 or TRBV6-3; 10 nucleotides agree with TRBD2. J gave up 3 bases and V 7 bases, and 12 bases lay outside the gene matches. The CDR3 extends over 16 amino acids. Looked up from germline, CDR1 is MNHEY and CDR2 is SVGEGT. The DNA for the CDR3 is TGTGCCAGCACCAGTCCCACTAGCGGGACAAACTACGAGCAGTACTTC. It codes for CASTSPTSGTNYEQYF.

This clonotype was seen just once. CDR3 coding DNA: TGTGCCAGCAGTTTTCGCTCTAGCAGCAATGAGCAGTTCTTC. As protein: CASSFRSSSNEQFF. The rearrangement joins TRBV27 to TRBJ2-1, with D perhaps matching TRBD2 (5 bases). The CDR3 contains 14 residues. With 3 bases removed from V and 6 bases from J, the gap between germline ends came to 12 bases. CDR1 is MNHEY and CDR2 is SMNVEV in the germline V gene (reference sequence).

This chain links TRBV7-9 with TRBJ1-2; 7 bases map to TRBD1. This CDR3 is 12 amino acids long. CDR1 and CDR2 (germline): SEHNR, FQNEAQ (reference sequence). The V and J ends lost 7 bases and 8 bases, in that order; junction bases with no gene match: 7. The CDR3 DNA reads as TGTGCCAGCACCATGGGACAGACCGGCTACACCTTC. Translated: CASTMGQTGYTF.

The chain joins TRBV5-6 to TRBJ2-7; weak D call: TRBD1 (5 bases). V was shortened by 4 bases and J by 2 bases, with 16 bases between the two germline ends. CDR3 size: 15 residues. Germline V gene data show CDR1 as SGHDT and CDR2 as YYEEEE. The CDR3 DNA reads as TGTGCCAGCAGCCCGGACGTATCACAGGCCTACGAGCAGTACTTC. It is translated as CASSPDVSQAYEQYF.

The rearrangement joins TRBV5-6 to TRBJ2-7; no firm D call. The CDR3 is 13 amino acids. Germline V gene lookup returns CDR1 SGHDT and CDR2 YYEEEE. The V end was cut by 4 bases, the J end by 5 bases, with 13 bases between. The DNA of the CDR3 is TGTGCCAGCAGCCCGAGTGGGGTGAACGAGCAGTACTTC. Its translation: CASSPSGVNEQYF.

The CDR3 here is CASSLPSGGGYEQFF. CDR3 coding DNA: TGTGCCAGCAGCCTTCCGAGCGGGGGAGGGTATGAGCAGTTCTTC. The chain recombines TRBV3-1 with TRBJ2-1, with 8 bases matching TRBD2. CDR3 size: 15 residues. The germline V gene has CDR1 LGHDT and CDR2 YNNKEL (reference sequence). V lost 4 bases and J lost 8; bases outside the gene matches: 10.

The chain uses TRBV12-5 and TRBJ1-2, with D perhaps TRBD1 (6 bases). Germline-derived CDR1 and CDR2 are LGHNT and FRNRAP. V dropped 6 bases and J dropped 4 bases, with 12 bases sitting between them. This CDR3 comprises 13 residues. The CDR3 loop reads CASGTGDLYGYTF. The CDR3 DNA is TGTGCTAGTGGGACAGGCGACCTCTATGGCTACACCTTC.